The 19 T cell receptor beta chains given below trace back to one sample, sequenced in a study of blood T cell repertoires in COVID-19. The protocol was immunoSEQ multiplex PCR, while the TCRdb copy is restricted to in-frame clones and leaves out a portion. Of 200,000 to 250,000 clones detected, 80% to 85% appear once; the ten largest clones hold approximately 10%. The sequencing input was peripheral blood. The source of these receptors is an elderly woman with COVID-19, enrolled during active disease.

V usage is TRBV5-1 and J usage is TRBJ2-3; 8 nucleotides match TRBD1. V lost 1 base and J lost 4; bases outside the gene matches: 5. Looked up from germline, CDR1 is SGHRS and CDR2 is YFSETQ. CDR3 size: 15 residues. The DNA for the CDR3 is TGCGCCAGCAGCTTGTCGACAGGGGATGCAGATACGCAGTATTTT. This sequence encodes CASSLSTGDADTQYF.

The chain has TRBV28 and TRBJ1-1, with a possible D match to TRBD1 (6 bases). Germline loops: CDR1 MDHEN, CDR2 SYDVKM. Trimming stripped 10 bases from V and 2 bases from J, with 20 bases between. The CDR3 totals 15 residues. The CDR3 reads CANRPLGRGNTEAFF. CDR3 nucleotides: TGTGCCAACCGACCCCTGGGCAGGGGTAACACTGAAGCTTTCTTT.

The V gene is TRBV19, the J gene TRBJ2-1, with a possible D match to TRBD1 (5 bases). Germline V gives CDR1 LNHDA, CDR2 SQIVND (reference sequence). The CDR3 length is 15 residues. Trimming removed 5 bases from V and 6 bases from J, with 17 bases in between. CDR3 nucleotide sequence: TGTGCCAGTAGTGGAGACAGCTATTCAGGCAATGAGCAGTTCTTC. This gives the protein CASSGDSYSGNEQFF. The entire variable domain, with the rest obtained from reference TRBV19 and TRBJ2-1, is as follows: DGGITQSPKYLFRKEGQNVTLSCEQNLNHDAMYWYRQDPGQGLRLIYYSQIVNDFQKGDIAEGYSVSREKKESFPLTVTSAQKNPTAFYLCASSGDSYSGNEQFFGPGTRLTVL.

The V gene is TRBV5-1, the J gene TRBJ2-5, with 8 bases aligning to TRBD1. This CDR3 contains 14 residues. Per germline, CDR1 SGHRS and CDR2 YFSETQ. After removal of 4 bases from V and 6 bases from J, the junction contained 8 bases not matched to a gene. CDR3 in amino acids: CASSLDTGGKTQYF. The CDR3, as DNA: TGCGCCAGCAGCCTGGATACAGGGGGAAAGACCCAGTACTTC.

This clone was counted a single time. The rearrangement links TRBV3-1 (or the pseudogene TRBV3-2) to TRBJ2-2, with 12 bases fitting TRBD1. This CDR3 is built from 15 residues. Germline CDR1 and CDR2: LGHDT and YNNKEL (reference sequence). V shed 5 bases and J 4 bases; nucleotides not matched to a gene: 2. The CDR3, as DNA: TGTGCCAGCAGCTGGGGACAGGGGGCCACCGGGGAGCTGTTTTTT. Encoded protein: CASSWGQGATGELFF.

The table lists this clone with a count of one. This chain links TRBV5-6 with TRBJ2-7, with D hard to call. Trimming left V 0 bases short and J 6 bases short, with 7 bases between. Germline V gene data show CDR1 as SGHDT and CDR2 as YYEEEE. This CDR3 region has 12 residues. For the CDR3, the DNA is TGTGCCAGCAGCTTGGATCGTTTCGAGCAGTACGTC. Translated, it gives CASSLDRFEQYV.

J is TRBJ2-2 and V is TRBV11-3; TRBD1 agrees at 7 bases. Germline-derived CDR1 and CDR2 are SGHNT and YENEEA. The V segment lost 9 bases and the J segment 2 bases; nucleotides outside the gene matches: 9. The CDR3 length is 15 residues. The CDR3 nucleotides are TGTGCCAGTTCACAGGGGTACGGAAACACCGGGGAGCTGTTTTTT. This sequence encodes CASSQGYGNTGELFF.

The V and J genes are TRBV14 and TRBJ1-2; D perhaps matches TRBD1 (6 bases). The V gene's germline CDR1 is SGHDN and CDR2 FVKESK. V was cut by 4 bases and J by 4 bases, with 16 bases left in between. CDR3 length: 15 residues. The CDR3 DNA sequence: TGTGCCAGCAGCCGCGGCACAGGGCCTCTCTATGGCTACACCTTC. Its protein product is CASSRGTGPLYGYTF.

The rearrangement links TRBV7-9 to TRBJ2-2; the D gene is possibly TRBD1 (6 bases). V lost 2 bases and J 0 bases, leaving 19 bases between the germline ends. Germline V gene lookup returns CDR1 SEHNR and CDR2 FQNEAQ (reference sequence). The CDR3 is 19 residues long. CDR3 coding DNA: TGTGCCAGCAGCTTAAAGGTGGGGGCGGCGCGGTCGAACACCGGGGAGCTGTTTTTT. Translating it yields CASSLKVGAARSNTGELFF.

The gene calls are TRBV5-5 and TRBJ1-2; TRBD1 aligns across 12 bases. Germline values: CDR1 SGHKS, CDR2 YYEKEE (reference sequence). V lost 3 bases, J lost 8 bases, and 8 bases stayed unmatched. There are 15 residues in the CDR3. The CDR3 loop reads CASSWTGTGGDGYTF. The CDR3 DNA reads TGTGCCAGCAGCTGGACAGGGACAGGGGGCGACGGCTACACCTTC.

The CDR3 loop reads CASSAQGAATNEKLFF. The CDR3 DNA sequence: TGCGCCAGCAGCGCACAGGGCGCCGCAACTAATGAAAAACTGTTTTTT. The rearrangement links TRBV5-1 to TRBJ1-4; TRBD1 might be the D (6 bases). Germline V gene sequence: CDR1 SGHRS, CDR2 YFSETQ. V was clipped by 4 bases and J by 0 bases, with 13 bases between them. The CDR3 sequence is 16 residues long.

The genes are TRBV10-2 and TRBJ2-5, with D possibly matching TRBD2 (6 bases). Germline assignment: CDR1 WSHSY and CDR2 SAAADI. The CDR3 loop spans 18 amino acids. V was clipped by 0 bases and J by 1 base, with 18 bases between them. As DNA, the CDR3 is TGCGCCAGCAGTGAGTCTATGGTTACGACTAGTCCCCAAGAGACCCAGTACTTC. Protein: CASSESMVTTSPQETQYF.

The rearrangement links TRBV5-1 to TRBJ2-1, with D possibly matching TRBD1 (6 bases). Germline CDR1 is SGHRS and CDR2 is YFSETQ. V lost 4 bases, J lost 6 bases, and 14 bases lay in between. This CDR3 is built from 14 residues. CDR3 protein: CASSRRQGTNEQFF. DNA for the CDR3: TGCGCCAGCAGCAGGCGGCAGGGGACCAATGAGCAGTTCTTC.

The V call is TRBV28, the J call TRBJ1-5, with D unresolved. The CDR3 is 15 residues long. Looked up from germline, CDR1 is MDHEN and CDR2 is SYDVKM. V lost 5 bases and J lost 5, with 16 bases in between. CDR3 DNA: TGTGCCAGCAGTACACCCGGAGAGGGCTATCAGCCCCAGCATTTT. This encodes CASSTPGEGYQPQHF.

The rearrangement joins TRBV10-3 to TRBJ1-5, with 11 bases lining up with TRBD1. Germline CDR1 reads ENHRY; CDR2 reads SYGVKD. This CDR3 is built from 15 residues. V lost 6 bases, J lost 0 bases, and 1 base stayed unmatched. This CDR3 is CAISGTGGSNQPQHF. The CDR3 DNA sequence: TGTGCCATCAGCGGGACAGGGGGTAGCAATCAGCCCCAGCATTTT.

This clone was detected only once. The chain recombines TRBV25-1 with TRBJ2-1, with 9 bases matching TRBD2. The CDR3 is made up of 14 amino acids. J gave up 9 bases and V 6 bases, and 9 bases lay outside the gene matches. Looked up from germline, CDR1 is MGHDK and CDR2 is SYGVNS. The CDR3 region has the DNA TGTGCCAGCAGCCTCATAGCGGGGGACGGTGAGCAGTTCTTC. It encodes CASSLIAGDGEQFF.

The chain employs TRBV19 and TRBJ1-5; no clear D. The CDR3 sequence is 13 residues long. The germline gives CDR1 LNHDA, CDR2 SQIVND (reference sequence). V lost 6 bases, J lost 9 bases, and 15 bases lay in between. The chain's CDR3 is CASSDVVTGPQHF. CDR3 DNA sequence: TGTGCCAGTAGCGACGTCGTCACGGGGCCCCAGCATTTT.

This clone was detected only a few times. CDR3 loop: CASSQGTQPQHF. CDR3 nucleotides: TGTGCCAGCAGCCAGGGAACCCAGCCCCAGCATTTT. The chain links TRBV27 to TRBJ1-5; D possibly corresponds to TRBD1 (5 bases). CDR1 and CDR2 from the germline V gene are MNHEY and SMNVEV (reference sequence). This CDR3 spans 12 amino acids. Trimming pared 6 bases from V and 7 bases from J, leaving 10 bases between.

The rearrangement joins TRBV4-1 to TRBJ1-2; D is perhaps TRBD1 (5 bases). Per germline, CDR1 MGHRA and CDR2 YSYEKL. The ends were cut back, 4 bases at V and 4 bases at J, with 16 bases in the middle. The CDR3 extends over 15 amino acids. The CDR3 reads CASSPRAETVYGYTF. The CDR3 nucleotides are TGCGCCAGCAGCCCCCGAGCCGAGACAGTCTATGGCTACACCTTC.